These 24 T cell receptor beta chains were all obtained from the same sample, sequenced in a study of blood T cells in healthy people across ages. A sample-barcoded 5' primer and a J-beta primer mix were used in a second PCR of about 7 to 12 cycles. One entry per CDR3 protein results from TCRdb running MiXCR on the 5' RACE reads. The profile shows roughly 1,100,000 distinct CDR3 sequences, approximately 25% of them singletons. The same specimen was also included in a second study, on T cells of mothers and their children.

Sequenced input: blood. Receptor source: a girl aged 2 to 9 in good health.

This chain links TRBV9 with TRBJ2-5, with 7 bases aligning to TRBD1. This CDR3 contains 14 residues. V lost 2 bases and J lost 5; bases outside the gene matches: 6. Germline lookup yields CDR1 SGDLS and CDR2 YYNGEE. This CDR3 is CASSVGQPGETQYF. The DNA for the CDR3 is TGTGCCAGCAGCGTGGGACAGCCTGGGGAGACCCAGTACTTC.

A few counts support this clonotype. CDR3: CASSKIPSQETQYF. CDR3 DNA sequence: TGTGCCAGTAGTAAGATCCCCTCACAAGAGACCCAGTACTTC. V is TRBV19 and J is TRBJ2-5; D gene ambiguous. The CDR3 length is 14 residues. Germline values: CDR1 LNHDA, CDR2 SQIVND (reference sequence). V lost 4 bases, J lost 2 bases, and 11 bases lay in between.

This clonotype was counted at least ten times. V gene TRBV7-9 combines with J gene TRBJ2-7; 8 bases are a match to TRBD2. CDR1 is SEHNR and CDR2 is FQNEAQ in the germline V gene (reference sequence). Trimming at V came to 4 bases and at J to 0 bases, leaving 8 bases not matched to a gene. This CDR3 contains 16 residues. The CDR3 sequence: CASSSTSGVPSYEQYF. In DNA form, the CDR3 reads TGTGCCAGCAGCTCAACTAGCGGAGTACCCTCCTACGAGCAGTACTTC.

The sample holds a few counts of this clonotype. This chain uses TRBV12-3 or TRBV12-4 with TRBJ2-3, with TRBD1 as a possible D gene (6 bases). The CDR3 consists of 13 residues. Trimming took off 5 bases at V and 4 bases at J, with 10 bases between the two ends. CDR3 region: CASSPTGSDTQYF. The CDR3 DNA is TGTGCCAGCAGTCCTACAGGGTCAGATACGCAGTATTTT.

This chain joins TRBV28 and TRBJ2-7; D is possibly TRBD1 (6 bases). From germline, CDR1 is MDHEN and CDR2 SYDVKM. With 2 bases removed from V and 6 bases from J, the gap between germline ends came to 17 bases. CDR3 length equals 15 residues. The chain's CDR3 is CASSLTSGHLGEQYF. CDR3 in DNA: TGTGCCAGCAGTTTAACCTCGGGACACCTTGGCGAGCAGTACTTC.

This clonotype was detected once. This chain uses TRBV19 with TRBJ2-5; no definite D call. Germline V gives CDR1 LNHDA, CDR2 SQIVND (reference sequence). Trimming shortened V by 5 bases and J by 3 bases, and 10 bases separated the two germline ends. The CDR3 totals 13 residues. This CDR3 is CASSPVPKETQYF. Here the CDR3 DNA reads TGTGCCAGTAGTCCAGTGCCTAAAGAGACCCAGTACTTC.

As DNA, the CDR3 is TGTGCCAGCAGTCGAAGCGCTCGTGGTCTGTTCTTC. This codes for CASSRSARGLFF. The chain couples TRBV7-9 to TRBJ2-1; D gene uncertain. CDR1 SEHNR and CDR2 FQNEAQ come from the germline V gene (reference sequence). The CDR3 is made up of 12 amino acids. V was clipped by 6 bases and J by 15 bases, with 18 bases between them.

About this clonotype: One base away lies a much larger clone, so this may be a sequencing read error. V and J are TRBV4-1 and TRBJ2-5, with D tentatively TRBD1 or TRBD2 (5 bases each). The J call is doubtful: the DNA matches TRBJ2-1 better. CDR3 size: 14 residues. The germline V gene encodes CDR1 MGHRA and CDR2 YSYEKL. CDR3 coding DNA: TGCGCCAGCAGCCAAGGAGGGGCGCACAATGAGCAGTTCTTC. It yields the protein CASSQGGAHNEQFF.

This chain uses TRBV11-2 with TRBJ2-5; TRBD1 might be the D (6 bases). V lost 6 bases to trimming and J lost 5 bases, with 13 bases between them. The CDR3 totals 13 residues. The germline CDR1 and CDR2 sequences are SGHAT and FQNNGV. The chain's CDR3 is CASRKGQSETQYF. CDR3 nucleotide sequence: TGTGCCAGCAGGAAAGGACAGAGCGAGACCCAGTACTTC.

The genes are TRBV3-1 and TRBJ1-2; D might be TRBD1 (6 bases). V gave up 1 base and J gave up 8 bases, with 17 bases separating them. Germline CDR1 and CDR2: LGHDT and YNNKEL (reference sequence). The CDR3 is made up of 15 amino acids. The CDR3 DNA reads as TGTGCCAGCAGCCAAGCGAGACAGGTCCCTATAGGCTACACCTTC. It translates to CASSQARQVPIGYTF.

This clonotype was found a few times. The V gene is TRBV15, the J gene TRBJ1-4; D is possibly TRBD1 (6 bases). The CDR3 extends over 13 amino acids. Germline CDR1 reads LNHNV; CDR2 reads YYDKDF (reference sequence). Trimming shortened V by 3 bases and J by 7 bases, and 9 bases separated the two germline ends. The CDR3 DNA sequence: TGTGCCACCAGCAGCAGGGGCGGTGAAAAACTGTTTTTT. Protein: CATSSRGGEKLFF.

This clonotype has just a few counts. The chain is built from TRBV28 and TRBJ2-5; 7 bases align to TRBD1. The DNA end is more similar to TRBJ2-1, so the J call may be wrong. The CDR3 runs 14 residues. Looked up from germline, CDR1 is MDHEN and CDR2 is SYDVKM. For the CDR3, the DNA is TGTGCCGGATCTTCGGGACAGAATTACAATGAGCAGTTCTTC. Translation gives CAGSSGQNYNEQFF.

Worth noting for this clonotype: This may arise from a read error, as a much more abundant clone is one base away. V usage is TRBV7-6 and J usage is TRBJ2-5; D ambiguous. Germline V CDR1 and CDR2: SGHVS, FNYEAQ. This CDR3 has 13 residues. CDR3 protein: CASSWANQETLYF. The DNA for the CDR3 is TGTGCCAGCAGCTGGGCAAATCAAGAGACCCTGTACTTC.

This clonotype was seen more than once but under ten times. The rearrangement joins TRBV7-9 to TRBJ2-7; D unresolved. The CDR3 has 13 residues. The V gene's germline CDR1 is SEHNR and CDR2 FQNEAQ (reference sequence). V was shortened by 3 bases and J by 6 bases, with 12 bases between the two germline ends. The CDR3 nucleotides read TGTGCCAGCAGCTTCCGAGGCTCCCCCGAGCAGTACTTC. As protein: CASSFRGSPEQYF.

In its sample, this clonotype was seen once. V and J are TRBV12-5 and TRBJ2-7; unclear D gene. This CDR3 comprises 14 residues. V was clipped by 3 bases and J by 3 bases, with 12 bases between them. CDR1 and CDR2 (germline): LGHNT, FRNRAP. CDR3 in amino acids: CASGLSTLSYEQYF. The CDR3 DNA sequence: TGTGCTAGTGGTTTATCTACGTTAAGCTACGAGCAGTACTTC. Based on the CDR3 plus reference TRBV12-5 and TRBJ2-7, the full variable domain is DARVTQTPRHKVTEMGQEVTMRCQPILGHNTVFWYRQTMMQGLELLAYFRNRAPLDDSGMPKDRFSAEMPDATLATLKIQPSEPRDSAVYFCASGLSTLSYEQYFGPGTRLTVT.

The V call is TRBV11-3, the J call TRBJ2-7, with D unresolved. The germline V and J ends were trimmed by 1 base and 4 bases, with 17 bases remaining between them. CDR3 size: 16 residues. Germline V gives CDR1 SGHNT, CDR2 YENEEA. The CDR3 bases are TGTGCCAGCAGCTTAGGTGGTTGGCAGGAGTCTTACGAGCAGTACTTC. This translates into CASSLGGWQESYEQYF. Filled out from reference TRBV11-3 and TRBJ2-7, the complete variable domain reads EAGVVQSPRYKIIEKKQPVAFWCNPISGHNTLYWYLQNLGQGPELLIRYENEEAVDDSQLPKDRFSAERLKGVDSTLKIQPAELGDSAVYLCASSLGGWQESYEQYFGPGTRLTVT.

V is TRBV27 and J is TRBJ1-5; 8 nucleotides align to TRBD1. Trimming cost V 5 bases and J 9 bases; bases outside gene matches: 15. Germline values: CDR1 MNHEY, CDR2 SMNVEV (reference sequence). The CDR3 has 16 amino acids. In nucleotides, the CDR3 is TGTGCCAGCAGTCCCGGAGCCGGGACAGGTAGTATGCCCCAGCATTTT. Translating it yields CASSPGAGTGSMPQHF.

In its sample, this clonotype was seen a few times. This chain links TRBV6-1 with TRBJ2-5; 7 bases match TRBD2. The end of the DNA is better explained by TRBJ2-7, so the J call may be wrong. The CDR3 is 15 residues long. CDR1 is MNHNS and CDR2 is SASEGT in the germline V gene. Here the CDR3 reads CASSMRLAGYYEQYF. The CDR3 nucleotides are TGTGCCAGCAGTATGAGACTAGCCGGATACTACGAGCAGTACTTC.

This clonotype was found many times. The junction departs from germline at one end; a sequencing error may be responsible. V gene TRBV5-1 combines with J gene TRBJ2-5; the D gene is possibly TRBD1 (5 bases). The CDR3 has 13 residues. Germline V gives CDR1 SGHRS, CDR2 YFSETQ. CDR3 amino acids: CASSPDNQETQYF. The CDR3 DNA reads TGTGCCAGCAGTCCGGACAACCAAGAGACCCAGTACTTC.

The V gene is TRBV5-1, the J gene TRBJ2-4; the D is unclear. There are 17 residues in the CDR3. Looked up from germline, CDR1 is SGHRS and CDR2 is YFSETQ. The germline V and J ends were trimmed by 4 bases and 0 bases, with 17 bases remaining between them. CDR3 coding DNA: TGCGCCAGCAGCCTGGATCCCGAAGAACTAGCCAAAAACATTCAGTACTTC. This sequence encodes CASSLDPEELAKNIQYF.

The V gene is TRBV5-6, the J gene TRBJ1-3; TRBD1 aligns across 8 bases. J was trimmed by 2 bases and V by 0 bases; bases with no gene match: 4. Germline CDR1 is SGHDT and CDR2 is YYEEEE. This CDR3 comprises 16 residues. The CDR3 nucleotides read TGTGCCAGCAGCTTGGCCGCGGACAGGGCTGGAAACACCATATATTTT. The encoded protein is CASSLAADRAGNTIYF.

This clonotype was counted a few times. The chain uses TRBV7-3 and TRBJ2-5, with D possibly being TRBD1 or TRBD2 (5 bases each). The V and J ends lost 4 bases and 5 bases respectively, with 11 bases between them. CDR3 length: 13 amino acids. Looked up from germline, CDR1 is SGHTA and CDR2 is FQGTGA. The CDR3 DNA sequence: TGTGCCAGCAGCTACGGGGCACTGGAGACCCAGTACTTC. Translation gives CASSYGALETQYF.

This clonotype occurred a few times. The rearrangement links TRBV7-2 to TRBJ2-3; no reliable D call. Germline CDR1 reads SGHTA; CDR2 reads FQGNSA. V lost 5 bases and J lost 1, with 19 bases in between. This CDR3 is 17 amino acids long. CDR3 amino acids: CASSRSGRRDGTDTQYF. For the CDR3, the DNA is TGTGCCAGCAGCCGATCCGGGCGGAGAGACGGCACAGATACGCAGTATTTT.

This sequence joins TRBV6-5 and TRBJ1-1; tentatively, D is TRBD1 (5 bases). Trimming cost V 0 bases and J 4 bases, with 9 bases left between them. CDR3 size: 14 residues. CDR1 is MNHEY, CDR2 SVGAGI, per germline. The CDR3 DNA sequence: TGTGCCAGCAGTTACTCGGGGGGACCCACTGAAGCTTTCTTT. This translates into CASSYSGGPTEAFF.